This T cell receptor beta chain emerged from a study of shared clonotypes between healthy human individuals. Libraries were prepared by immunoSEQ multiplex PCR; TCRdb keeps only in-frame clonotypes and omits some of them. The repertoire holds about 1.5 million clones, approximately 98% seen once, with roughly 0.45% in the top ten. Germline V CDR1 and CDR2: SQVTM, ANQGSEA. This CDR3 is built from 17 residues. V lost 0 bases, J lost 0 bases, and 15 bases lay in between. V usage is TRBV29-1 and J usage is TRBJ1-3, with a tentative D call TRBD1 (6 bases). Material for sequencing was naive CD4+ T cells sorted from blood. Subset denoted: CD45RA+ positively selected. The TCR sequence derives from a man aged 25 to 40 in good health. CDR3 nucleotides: TGCAGCGTTGAAGATCGAGACAGGACGTACTCTGGAAACACCATATATTTT. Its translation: CSVEDRDRTYSGNTIYF.